A single sample gave rise to the 4 T cell receptor beta chains below, sequenced in a study of blood T cell repertoires in COVID-19. Profiling relied on immunoSEQ multiplex PCR, and the TCRdb table lists in-frame clones only, not all of them. The repertoire includes roughly 430,000 clones, roughly 88% of them detected once, and around 2.1% sits in the top ten. The sequenced sample consisted of PBMCs or T cells enriched from blood (not recorded which). The source is a woman between 40 and 55 years old with acute COVID-19.

V gene TRBV5-6 combines with J gene TRBJ1-1; D is perhaps TRBD1 (5 bases). Germline V gene lookup returns CDR1 SGHDT and CDR2 YYEEEE. The CDR3 length is 13 residues. Trimming took off 4 bases at V and 11 bases at J, with 18 bases between the two ends. The CDR3 region has the DNA TGTGCCAGCAGCCTACAGGAGGGTACCCGGGCTTTCTTT. It translates to CASSLQEGTRAFF. Supplemented by reference TRBV5-6 and TRBJ1-1, the full variable domain reads DAGVTQSPTHLIKTRGQQVTLRCSPKSGHDTVSWYQQALGQGPQFIFQYYEEEERQRGNFPDRFSGHQFPNYSSELNVNALLLGDSALYLCASSLQEGTRAFFGQGTRLTVV.

This sequence joins TRBV11-2 and TRBJ1-2, with 7 bases aligning to TRBD1. Germline CDR1 is SGHAT and CDR2 is FQNNGV. The CDR3 spans 14 residues. Trimming cost V 3 bases and J 4 bases; bases outside gene matches: 5. The CDR3 spells CASSLGTETYGYTF. The CDR3 DNA reads as TGTGCCAGCAGCTTGGGGACAGAGACCTATGGCTACACCTTC.

This rearrangement joins TRBV7-2 to TRBJ2-7; D may be TRBD1 (6 bases). CDR1 is SGHTA, CDR2 FQGNSA, per germline. Trimming cost V 6 bases and J 5 bases, with 14 bases left between them. This CDR3 has 13 amino acids. CDR3 loop: CASRRTAPHEQYF. In DNA form, the CDR3 reads TGTGCCAGCAGGCGGACAGCTCCCCACGAGCAGTACTTC.

This chain uses TRBV5-4 with TRBJ2-3; tentative D call: TRBD2 (7 bases). The CDR3 runs 16 residues. V lost 3 bases and J lost 1, with 15 bases in between. Per the germline V gene, CDR1 is SGHNT and CDR2 is YYREEE (reference sequence). This CDR3 reads CASSSLGGGGTDTQYF. CDR3 nucleotides: TGTGCCAGCAGCTCCCTGGGGGGGGGCGGCACAGATACGCAGTATTTT.